Presented here are 3 T cell receptor beta chains from one specimen sequenced in a study of blood T cell repertoires in COVID-19. The table came from immunoSEQ multiplex PCR; TCRdb's copy has only in-frame clones and leaves some out. The sample holds approximately 130,000 clones; 77% are singletons and the top ten take about 18%. Sample: peripheral blood. These receptor sequences come from a man older than 75 with acute or convalescent COVID-19.

This chain joins TRBV19 and TRBJ1-5; 7 nucleotides match TRBD1. V was pared by 6 bases and J by 0 bases, with 5 bases of the junction left unmatched. The CDR3 contains 15 residues. From germline, CDR1 is LNHDA and CDR2 SQIVND (reference sequence). CDR3 coding DNA: TGTGCCAGTAGAACGACAGGGTATAGCAATCAGCCCCAGCATTTT. Translation: CASRTTGYSNQPQHF.

The chain couples TRBV27 to TRBJ1-6; possible D gene TRBD1, 6 bases. The germline gives CDR1 MNHEY, CDR2 SMNVEV (reference sequence). V dropped 3 bases and J dropped 0 bases, with 6 bases sitting between them. The CDR3 length is 15 residues. This chain's CDR3 is CASSLDSSYNSPLHF. The CDR3 DNA is TGTGCCAGCAGTTTGGACAGCTCCTATAATTCACCCCTCCACTTT.

CDR3 nucleotide sequence: TGTGCCAGCAGTCCCCACCAGGATCGAAACACCATATATTTT. This gives the protein CASSPHQDRNTIYF. The chain employs TRBV27 and TRBJ1-3, with D uncertain. Trimming pared 5 bases from V and 5 bases from J, leaving 13 bases between. CDR3 length equals 14 residues. Germline CDR1 is MNHEY and CDR2 is SMNVEV (reference sequence).